This TCR beta chain derives from a study of siplizumab effects on memory and regulatory T cells. Study findings and constraints: In controls, under 30% of mappable alloreactive CD4+ clones were Treg-derived on average, versus just under 70% with siplizumab. Naive T cells, seemingly more diverse than memory cells, seemed major alloresponse contributors.

Sequenced by immunoSEQ multiplex PCR; TCRdb stores in-frame clones only, minus some. The sample consists of about 100,000 clones, less than 95% of them appearing once. The CDR3 consists of 15 residues. The V gene end was trimmed by 0 bases and the J gene end by 7 bases; junction bases not matched to a gene: 3. CDR1 SGHRS and CDR2 YFSETQ come from the germline V gene. This clone was observed once. Its antigen is still unknown. Material for sequencing was Tregs sorted from blood. The source of this sequence is a human donor in good health. The chain recombines TRBV5-1 with TRBJ2-1, with TRBD1 identical over 11 bases. The CDR3 region has the DNA TGCGCCAGCAGCTTGGTATGGGACAGGGGGAATGAGCAGTTCTTC. This encodes CASSLVWDRGNEQFF.